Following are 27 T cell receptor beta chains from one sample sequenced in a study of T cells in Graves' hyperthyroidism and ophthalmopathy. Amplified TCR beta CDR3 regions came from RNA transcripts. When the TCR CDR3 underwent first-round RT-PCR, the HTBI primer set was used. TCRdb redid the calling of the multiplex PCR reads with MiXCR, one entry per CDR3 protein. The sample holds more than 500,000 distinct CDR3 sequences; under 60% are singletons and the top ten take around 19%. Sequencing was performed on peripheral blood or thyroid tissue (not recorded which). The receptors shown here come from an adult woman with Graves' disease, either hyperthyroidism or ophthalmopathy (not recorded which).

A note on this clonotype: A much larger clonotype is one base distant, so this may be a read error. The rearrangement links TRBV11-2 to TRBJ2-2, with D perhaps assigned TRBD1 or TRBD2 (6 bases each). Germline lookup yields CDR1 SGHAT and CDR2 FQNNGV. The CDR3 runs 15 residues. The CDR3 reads CASSPIGGRTGKLFF. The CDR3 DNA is TGTGCCAGCAGCCCAATAGGGGGGCGGACCGGGAAGCTGTTTTTT.

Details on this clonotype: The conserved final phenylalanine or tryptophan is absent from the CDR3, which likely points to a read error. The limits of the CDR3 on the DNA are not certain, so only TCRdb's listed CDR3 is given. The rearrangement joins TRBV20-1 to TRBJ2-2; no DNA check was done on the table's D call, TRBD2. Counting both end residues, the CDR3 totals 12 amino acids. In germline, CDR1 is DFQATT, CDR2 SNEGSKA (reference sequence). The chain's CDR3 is CSARDEGVAGDG.

CDR3 coding DNA: TGCAGTGTCGTCTACGTGGAGACCCAGTACTTC. Amino acids: CSVVYVETQYF. V usage is TRBV20-1 and J usage is TRBJ2-5; no definite D call. CDR3 length: 11 residues. V lost 7 bases to trimming and J lost 5 bases, with 11 bases between them. The V gene's germline CDR1 is DFQATT and CDR2 SNEGSKA (reference sequence).

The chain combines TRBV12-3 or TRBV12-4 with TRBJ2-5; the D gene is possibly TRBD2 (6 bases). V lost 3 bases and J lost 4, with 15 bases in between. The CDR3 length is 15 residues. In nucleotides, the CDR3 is TGTGCCAGCAGTTTCGAGTGGGCTAGCGCAGAGACCCAGTACTTC. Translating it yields CASSFEWASAETQYF.

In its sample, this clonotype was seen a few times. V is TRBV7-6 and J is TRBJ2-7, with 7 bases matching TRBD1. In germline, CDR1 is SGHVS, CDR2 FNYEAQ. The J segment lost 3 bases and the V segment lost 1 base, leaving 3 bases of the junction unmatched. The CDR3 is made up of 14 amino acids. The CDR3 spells CASSLEQGLYEQYF. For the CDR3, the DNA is TGTGCCAGCAGCTTAGAACAGGGGCTCTACGAGCAGTACTTC.

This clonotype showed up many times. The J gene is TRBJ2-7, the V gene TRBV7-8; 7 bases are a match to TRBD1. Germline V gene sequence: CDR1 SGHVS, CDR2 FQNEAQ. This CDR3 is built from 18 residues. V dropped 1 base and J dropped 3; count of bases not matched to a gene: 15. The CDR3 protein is CASSLGVVGGSLSYEQYF. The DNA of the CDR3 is TGTGCCAGCAGCTTAGGCGTTGTAGGGGGCTCCTTAAGCTACGAGCAGTACTTC.

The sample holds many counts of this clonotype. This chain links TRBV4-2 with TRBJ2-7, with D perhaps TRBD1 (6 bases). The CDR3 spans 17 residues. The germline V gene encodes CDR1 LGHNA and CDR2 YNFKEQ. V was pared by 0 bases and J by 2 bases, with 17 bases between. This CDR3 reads CASSQEGGSRGPYEQYF. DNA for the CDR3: TGTGCCAGCAGCCAAGAAGGGGGATCGCGCGGGCCCTACGAGCAGTACTTC.

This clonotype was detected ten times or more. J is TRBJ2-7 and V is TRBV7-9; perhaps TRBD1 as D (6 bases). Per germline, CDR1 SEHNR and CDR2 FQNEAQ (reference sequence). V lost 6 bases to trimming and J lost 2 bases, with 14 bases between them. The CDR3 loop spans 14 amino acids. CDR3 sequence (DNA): TGTGCCAGCAGTCATCAGGGACATACCTACGAGCAGTACTTC. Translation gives CASSHQGHTYEQYF.

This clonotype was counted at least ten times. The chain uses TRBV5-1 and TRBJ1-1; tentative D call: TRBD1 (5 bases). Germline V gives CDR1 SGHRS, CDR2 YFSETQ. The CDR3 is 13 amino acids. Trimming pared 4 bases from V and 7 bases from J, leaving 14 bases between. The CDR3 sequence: CASSIGDYNEAFF. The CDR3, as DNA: TGCGCCAGCAGCATTGGGGACTATAATGAAGCTTTCTTT.

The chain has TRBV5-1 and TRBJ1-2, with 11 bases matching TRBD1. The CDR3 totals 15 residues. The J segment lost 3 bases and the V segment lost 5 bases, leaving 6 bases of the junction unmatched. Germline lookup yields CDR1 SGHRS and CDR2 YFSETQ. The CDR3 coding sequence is TGCGCCAGCAGTAATGGGACAGGGGGTGACTATGGCTACACCTTC. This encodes CASSNGTGGDYGYTF. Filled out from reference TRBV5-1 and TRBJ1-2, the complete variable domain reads KAGVTQTPRYLIKTRGQQVTLSCSPISGHRSVSWYQQTPGQGLQFLFEYFSETQRNKGNFPGRFSGRQFSNSRSEMNVSTLELGDSALYLCASSNGTGGDYGYTFGSGTRLTVV.

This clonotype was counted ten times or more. Here the CDR3 DNA reads TGTGCCAGCGGGGGGACAGGGGTATGGCGTGTCGACACTGAAGCTTTCTTT. Encoded protein: CASGGTGVWRVDTEAFF. J is TRBJ1-1 and V is TRBV6-1; 10 bases are shared with TRBD1. V was clipped by 8 bases and J by 3 bases; unmatched bases: 15. Germline V CDR1 and CDR2: MNHNS, SASEGT. The CDR3 consists of 17 residues.

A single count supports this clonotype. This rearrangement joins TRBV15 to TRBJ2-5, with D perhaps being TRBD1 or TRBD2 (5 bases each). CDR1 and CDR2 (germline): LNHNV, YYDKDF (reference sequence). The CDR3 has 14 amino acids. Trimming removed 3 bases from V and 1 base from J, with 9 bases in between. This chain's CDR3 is CATSRPGTQETQYF. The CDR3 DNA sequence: TGTGCCACCAGCAGGCCAGGGACCCAAGAGACCCAGTACTTC.

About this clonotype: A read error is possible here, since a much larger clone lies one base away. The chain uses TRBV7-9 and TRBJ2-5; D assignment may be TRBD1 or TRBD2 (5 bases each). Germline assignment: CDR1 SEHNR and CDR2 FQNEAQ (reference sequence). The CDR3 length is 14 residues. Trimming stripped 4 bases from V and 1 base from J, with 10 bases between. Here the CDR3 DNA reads TGTGCCAGCAGCTATAGAGGGGTCCAAGAGACCCAGTACTTC. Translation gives CASSYRGVQETQYF.

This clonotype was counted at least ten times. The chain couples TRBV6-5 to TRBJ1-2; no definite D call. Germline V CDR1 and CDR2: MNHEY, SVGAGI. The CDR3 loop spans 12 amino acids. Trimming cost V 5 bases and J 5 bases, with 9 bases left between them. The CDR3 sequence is CASSRHSYGYTF. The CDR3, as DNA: TGTGCCAGCAGTCGGCACTCATATGGCTACACCTTC.

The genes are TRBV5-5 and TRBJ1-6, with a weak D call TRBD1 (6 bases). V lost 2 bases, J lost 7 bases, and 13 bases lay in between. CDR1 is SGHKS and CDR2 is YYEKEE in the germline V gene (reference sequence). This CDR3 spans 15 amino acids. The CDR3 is CASSLEGDGNSPLHF. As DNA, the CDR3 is TGTGCCAGCAGCTTAGAGGGGGATGGGAATTCACCCCTCCACTTT.

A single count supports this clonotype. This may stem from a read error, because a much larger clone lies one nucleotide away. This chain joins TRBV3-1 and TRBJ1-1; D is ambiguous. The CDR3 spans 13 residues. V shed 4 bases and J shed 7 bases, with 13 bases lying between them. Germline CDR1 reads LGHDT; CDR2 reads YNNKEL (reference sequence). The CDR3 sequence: CASSPDMTGEAFF. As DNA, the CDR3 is TGTGCCAGCAGCCCAGATATGACGGGTGAAGCTTTCTTT.

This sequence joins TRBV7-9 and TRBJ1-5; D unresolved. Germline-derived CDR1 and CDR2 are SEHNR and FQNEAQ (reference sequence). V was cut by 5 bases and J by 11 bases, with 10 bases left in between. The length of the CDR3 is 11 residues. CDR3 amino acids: CASSHQETQHF. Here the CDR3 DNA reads TGTGCCAGCAGCCACCAAGAGACCCAGCATTTT. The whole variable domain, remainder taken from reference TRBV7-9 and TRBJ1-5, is DTGVSQNPRHKITKRGQNVTFRCDPISEHNRLYWYRQTLGQGPEFLTYFQNEAQLEKSRLLSDRFSAERPKGSFSTLEIQRTEQGDSAMYLCASSHQETQHFGDGTRLSIL.

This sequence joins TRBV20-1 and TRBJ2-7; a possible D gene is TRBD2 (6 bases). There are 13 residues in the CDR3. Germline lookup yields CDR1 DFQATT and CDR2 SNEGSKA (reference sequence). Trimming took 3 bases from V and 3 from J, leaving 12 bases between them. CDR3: CSARKLAIYEQYF. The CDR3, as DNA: TGCAGTGCTAGGAAACTAGCAATCTACGAGCAGTACTTC.

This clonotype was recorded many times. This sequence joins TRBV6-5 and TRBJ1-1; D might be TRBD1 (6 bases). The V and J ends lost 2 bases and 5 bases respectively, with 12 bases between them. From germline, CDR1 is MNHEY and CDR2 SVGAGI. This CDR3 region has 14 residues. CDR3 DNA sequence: TGTGCCAGCAGTTACGGGGGCCTGGGGACTGAAGCTTTCTTT. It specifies CASSYGGLGTEAFF.

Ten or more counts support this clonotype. In nucleotides, the CDR3 is TGTGCCAGCAGCCAAGCGGTTTCGGATAACTATGGCTACACCTTC. Its translation: CASSQAVSDNYGYTF. This chain links TRBV4-2 with TRBJ1-2, with D hard to call. This CDR3 contains 15 residues. V lost 1 base, J lost 1 base, and 10 bases lay in between. Germline V gives CDR1 LGHNA, CDR2 YNFKEQ.

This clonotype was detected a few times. CDR3 in DNA: TGTGCCAGCAGTGAAGCTGTCGGGAGCGGGAGGGAGACCCAGTACTTC. Residues: CASSEAVGSGRETQYF. This chain connects TRBV2 to TRBJ2-5; 9 nucleotides line up with TRBD2. V lost 0 bases, J lost 5 bases, and 7 bases stayed unmatched. There are 16 residues in the CDR3. CDR1 and CDR2 from the germline V gene are SNHLY and FYNNEI.

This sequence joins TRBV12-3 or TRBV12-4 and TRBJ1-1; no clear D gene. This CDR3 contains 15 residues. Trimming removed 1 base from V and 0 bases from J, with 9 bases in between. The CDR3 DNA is TGTGCCAGCAGTTTAGTCAGCCCTATGAACACTGAAGCTTTCTTT. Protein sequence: CASSLVSPMNTEAFF.

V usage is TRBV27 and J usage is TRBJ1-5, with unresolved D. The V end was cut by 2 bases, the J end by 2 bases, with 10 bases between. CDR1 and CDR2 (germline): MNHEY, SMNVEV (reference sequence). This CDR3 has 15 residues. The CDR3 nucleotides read TGTGCCAGCAGTTTAAGGCCAGTTGGCAATCAGCCCCAGCATTTT. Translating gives CASSLRPVGNQPQHF.

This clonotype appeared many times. This CDR3 reads CASSSTKSGSPLHF. CDR3 coding DNA: TGTGCCAGCAGCTCCACCAAATCTGGCTCACCCCTCCACTTT. The rearrangement joins TRBV7-2 to TRBJ1-6; no clear D gene. The CDR3 consists of 14 residues. Germline-derived CDR1 and CDR2 are SGHTA and FQGNSA. V lost 4 bases and J lost 10, with 14 bases in between.

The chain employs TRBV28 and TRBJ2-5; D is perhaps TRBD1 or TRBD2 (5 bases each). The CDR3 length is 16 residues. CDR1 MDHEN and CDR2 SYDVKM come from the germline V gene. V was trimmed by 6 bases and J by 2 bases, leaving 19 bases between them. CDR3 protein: CASSMIEGQPQETQYF. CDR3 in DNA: TGTGCCAGCAGCATGATAGAGGGGCAACCTCAAGAGACCCAGTACTTC.

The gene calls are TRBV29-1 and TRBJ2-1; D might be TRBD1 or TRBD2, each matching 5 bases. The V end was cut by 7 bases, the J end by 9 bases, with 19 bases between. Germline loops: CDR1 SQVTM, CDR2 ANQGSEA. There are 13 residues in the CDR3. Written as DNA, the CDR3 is TGCAGCGCTTACCAGCTTCGGGGCGGTGAGCAGTTCTTC. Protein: CSAYQLRGGEQFF.

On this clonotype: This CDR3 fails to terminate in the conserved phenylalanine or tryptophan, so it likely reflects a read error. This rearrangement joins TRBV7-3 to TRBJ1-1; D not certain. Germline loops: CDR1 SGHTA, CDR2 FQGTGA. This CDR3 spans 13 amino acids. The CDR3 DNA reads TGTGCCAGCAGCTTTGAAGGGAACGCTGAAGCTTTCTGT. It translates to CASSFEGNAEAFC.